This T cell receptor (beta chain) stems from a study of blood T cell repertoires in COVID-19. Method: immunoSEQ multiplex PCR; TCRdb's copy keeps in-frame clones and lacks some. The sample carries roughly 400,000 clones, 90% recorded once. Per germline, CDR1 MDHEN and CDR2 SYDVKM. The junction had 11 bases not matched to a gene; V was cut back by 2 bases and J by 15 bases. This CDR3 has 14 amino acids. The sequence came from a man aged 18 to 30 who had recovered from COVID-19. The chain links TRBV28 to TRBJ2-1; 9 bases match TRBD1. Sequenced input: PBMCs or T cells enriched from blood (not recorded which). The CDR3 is CASSLVHRDRVWFF. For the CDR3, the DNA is TGTGCCAGCAGTTTAGTACACCGGGACAGGGTATGGTTCTTC. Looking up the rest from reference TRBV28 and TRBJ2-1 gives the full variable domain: DVKVTQSSRYLVKRTGEKVFLECVQDMDHENMFWYRQDPGLGLRLIYFSYDVKMKEKGDIPEGYSVSREKKERFSLILESASTNQTSMYLCASSLVHRDRVWFFGPGTRLTVL.